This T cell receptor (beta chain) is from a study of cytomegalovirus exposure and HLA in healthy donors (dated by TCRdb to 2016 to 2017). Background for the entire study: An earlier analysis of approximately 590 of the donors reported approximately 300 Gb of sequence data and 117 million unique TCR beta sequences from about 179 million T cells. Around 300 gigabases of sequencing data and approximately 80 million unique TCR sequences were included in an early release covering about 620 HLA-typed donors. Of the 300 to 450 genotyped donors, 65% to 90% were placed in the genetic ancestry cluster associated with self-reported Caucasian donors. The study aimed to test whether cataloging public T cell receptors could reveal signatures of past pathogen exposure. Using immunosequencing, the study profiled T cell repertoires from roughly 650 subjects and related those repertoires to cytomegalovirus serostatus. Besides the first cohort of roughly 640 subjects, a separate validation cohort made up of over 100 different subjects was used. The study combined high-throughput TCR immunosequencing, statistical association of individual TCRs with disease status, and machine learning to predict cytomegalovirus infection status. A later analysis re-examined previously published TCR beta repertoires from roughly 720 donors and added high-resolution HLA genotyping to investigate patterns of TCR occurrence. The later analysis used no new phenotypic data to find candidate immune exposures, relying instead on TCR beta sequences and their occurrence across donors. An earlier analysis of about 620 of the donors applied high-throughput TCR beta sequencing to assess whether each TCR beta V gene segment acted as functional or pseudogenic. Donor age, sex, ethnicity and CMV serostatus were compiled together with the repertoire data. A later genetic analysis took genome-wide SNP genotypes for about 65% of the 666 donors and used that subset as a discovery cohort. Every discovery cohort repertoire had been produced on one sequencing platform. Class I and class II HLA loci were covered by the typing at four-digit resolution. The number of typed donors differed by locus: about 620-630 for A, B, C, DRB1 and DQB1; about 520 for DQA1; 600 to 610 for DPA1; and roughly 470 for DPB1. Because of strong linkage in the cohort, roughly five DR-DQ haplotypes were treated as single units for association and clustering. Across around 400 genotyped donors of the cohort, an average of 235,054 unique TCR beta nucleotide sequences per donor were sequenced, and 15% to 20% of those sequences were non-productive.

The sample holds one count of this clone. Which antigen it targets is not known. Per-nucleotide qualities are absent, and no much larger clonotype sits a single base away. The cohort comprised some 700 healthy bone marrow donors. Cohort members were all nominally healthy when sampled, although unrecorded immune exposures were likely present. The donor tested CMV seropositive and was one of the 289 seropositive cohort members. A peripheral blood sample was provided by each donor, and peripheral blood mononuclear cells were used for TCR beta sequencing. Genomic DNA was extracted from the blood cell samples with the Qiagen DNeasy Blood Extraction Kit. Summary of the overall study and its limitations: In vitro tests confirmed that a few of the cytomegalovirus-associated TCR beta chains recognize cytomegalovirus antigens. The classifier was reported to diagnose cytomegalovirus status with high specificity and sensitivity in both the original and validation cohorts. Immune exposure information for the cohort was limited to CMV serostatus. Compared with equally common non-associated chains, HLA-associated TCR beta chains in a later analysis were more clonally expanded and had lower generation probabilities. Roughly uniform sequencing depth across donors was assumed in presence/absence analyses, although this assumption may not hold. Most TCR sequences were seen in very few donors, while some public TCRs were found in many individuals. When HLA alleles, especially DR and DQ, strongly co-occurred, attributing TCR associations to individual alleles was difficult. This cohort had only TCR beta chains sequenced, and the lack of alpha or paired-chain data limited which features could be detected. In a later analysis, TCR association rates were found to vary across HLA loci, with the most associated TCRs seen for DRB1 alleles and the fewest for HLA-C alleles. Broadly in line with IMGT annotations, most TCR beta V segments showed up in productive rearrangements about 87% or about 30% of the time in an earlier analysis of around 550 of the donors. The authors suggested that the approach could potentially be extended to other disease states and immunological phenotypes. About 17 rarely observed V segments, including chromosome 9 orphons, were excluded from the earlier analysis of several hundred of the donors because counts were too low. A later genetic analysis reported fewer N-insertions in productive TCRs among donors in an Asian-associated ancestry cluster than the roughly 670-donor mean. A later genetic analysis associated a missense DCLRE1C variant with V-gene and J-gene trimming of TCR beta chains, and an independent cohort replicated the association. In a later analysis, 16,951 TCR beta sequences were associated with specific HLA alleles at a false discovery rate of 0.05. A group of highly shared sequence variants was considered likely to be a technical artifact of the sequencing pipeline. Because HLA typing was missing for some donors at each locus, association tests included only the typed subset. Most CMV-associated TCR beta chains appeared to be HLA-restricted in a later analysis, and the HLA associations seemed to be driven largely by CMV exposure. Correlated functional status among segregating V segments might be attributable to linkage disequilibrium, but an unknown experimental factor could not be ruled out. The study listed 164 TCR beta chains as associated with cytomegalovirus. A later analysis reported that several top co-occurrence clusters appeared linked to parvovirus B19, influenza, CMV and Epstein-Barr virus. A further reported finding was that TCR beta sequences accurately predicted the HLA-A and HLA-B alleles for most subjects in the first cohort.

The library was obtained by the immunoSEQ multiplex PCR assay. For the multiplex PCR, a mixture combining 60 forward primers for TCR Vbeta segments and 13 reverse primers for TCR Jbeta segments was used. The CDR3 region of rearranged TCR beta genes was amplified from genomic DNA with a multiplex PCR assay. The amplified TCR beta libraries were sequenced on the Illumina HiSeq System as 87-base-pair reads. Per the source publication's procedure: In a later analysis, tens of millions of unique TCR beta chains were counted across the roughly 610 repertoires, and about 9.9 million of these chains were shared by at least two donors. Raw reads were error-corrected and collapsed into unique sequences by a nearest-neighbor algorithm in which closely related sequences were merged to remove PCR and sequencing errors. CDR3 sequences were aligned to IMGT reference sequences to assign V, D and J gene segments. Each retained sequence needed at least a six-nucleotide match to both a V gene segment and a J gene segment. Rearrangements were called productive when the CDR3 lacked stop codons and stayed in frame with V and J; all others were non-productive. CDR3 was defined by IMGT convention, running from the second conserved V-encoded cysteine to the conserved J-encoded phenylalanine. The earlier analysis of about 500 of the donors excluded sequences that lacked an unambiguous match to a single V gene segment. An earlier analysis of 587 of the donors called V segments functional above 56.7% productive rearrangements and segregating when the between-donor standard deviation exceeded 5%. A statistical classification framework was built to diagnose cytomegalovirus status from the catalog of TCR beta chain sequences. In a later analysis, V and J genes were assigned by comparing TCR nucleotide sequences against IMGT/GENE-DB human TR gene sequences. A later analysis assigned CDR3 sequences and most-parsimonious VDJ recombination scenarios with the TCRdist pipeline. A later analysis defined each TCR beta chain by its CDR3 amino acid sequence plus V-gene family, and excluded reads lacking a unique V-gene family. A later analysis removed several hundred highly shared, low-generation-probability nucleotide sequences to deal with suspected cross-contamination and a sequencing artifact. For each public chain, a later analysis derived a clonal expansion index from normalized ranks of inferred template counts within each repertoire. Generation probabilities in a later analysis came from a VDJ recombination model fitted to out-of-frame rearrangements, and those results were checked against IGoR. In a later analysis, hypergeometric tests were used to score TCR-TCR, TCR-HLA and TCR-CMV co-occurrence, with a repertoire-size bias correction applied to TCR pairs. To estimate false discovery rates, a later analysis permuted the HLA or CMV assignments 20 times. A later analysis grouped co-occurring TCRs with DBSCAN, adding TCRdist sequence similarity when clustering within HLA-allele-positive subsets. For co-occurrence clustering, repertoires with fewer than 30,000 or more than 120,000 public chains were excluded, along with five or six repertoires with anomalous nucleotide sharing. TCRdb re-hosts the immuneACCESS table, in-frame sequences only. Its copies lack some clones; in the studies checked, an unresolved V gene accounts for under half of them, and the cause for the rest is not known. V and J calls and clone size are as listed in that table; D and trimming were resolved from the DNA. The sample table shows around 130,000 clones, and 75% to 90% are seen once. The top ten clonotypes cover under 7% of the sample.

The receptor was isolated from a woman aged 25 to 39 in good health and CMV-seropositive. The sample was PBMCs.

The CDR3 region reads CASSFGQPQHF. Read as DNA, the sequence is TGTGCCAGCAGTTTTGGCCAGCCCCAGCATTTT. Recombination joined TRBV28 with TRBJ1-5; confidence is insufficient to name the D gene. The CDR3, from cysteine to phenylalanine, totals 11 residues. The retained sequence is limited to the CDR3, 33 bases, with the frame set at the first base. Taken from the germline V gene, the CDR1 and CDR2 loops are MDHEN and SYDVKM. V and J are truncated by 3 bases and 7 bases respectively, leaving an intervening sequence of 4 bases.